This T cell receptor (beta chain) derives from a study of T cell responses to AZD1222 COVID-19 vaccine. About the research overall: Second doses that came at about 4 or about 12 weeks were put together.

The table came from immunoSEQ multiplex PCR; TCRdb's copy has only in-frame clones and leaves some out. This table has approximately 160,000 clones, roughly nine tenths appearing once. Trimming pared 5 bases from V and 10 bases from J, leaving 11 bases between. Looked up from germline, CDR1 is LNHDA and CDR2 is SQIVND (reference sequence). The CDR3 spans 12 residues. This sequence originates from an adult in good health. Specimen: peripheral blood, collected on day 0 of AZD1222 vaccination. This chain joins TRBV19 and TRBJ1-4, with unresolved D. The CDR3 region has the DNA TGTGCCAGTAGTCAGACCGACGGAAAACTGTTTTTT. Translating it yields CASSQTDGKLFF.